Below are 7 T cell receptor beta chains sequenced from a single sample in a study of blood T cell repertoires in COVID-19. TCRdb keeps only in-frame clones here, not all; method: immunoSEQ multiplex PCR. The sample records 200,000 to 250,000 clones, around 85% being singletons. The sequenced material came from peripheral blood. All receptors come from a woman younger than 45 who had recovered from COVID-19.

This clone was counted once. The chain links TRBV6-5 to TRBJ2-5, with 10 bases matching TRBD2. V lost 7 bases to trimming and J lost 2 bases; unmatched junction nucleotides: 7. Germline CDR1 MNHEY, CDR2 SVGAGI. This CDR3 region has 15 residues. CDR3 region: CASTLLAGLQETQYF. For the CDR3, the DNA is TGTGCCAGCACCCTACTAGCGGGGCTACAAGAGACCCAGTACTTC.

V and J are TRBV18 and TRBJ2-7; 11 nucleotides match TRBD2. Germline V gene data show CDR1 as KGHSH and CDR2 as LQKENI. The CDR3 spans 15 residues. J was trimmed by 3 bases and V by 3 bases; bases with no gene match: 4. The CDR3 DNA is TGTGCCAGCTCACCCTCTAGCGGGGGGCTCTACGAGCAGTACTTC. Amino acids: CASSPSSGGLYEQYF.

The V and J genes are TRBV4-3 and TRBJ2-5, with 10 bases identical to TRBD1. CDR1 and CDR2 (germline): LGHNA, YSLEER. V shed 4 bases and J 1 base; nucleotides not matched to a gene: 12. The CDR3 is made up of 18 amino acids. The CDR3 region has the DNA TGCGCCAGCAGCCGATTTGATGGCCGGGACAGGGGCCAAGAGACCCAGTACTTC. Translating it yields CASSRFDGRDRGQETQYF.

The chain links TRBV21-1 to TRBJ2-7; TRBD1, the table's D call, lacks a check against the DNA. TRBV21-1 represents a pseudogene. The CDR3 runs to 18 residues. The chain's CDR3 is CASSNGTGALRASYEQYF. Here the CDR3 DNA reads TGTGCCAGCAGCAATGGGACAGGGGCTCTCAGGGCATCCTACGAGCAGTACTTC.

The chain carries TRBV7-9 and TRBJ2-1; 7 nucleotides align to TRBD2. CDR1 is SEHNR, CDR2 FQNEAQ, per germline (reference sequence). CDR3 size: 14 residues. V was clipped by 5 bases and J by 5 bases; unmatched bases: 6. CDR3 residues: CASSPGTTNNEQFF. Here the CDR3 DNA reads TGTGCCAGCAGCCCCGGGACTACCAACAATGAGCAGTTCTTC.

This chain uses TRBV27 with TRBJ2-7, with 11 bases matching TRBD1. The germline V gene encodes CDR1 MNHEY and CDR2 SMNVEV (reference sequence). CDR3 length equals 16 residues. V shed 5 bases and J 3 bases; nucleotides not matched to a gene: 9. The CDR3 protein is CASSLRLGQGGYEQYF. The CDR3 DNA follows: TGTGCCAGCAGTCTGAGGCTGGGACAGGGGGGCTACGAGCAGTACTTC.

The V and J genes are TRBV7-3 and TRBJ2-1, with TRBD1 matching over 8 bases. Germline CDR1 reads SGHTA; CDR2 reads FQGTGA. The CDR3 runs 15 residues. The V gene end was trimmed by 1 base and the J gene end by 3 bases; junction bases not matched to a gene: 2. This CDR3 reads CASSLMGQDYNEQFF. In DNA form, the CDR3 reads TGTGCCAGCAGCTTAATGGGACAGGACTACAATGAGCAGTTCTTC.